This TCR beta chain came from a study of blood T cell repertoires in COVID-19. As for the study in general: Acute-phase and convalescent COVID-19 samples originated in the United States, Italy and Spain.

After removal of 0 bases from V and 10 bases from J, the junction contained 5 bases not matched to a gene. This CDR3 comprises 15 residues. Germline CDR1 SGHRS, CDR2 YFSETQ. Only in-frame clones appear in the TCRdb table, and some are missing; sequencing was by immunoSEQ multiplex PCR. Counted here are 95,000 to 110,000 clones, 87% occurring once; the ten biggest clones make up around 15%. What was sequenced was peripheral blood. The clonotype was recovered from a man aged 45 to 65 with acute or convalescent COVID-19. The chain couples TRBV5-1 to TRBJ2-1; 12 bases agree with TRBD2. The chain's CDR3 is CASSLGTSGIREQFF. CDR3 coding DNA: TGCGCCAGCAGCTTGGGGACTAGCGGGATTCGGGAGCAGTTCTTC. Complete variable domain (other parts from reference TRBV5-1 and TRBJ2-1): KAGVTQTPRYLIKTRGQQVTLSCSPISGHRSVSWYQQTPGQGLQFLFEYFSETQRNKGNFPGRFSGRQFSNSRSEMNVSTLELGDSALYLCASSLGTSGIREQFFGPGTRLTVL.